A selection of T cell receptor beta chains follows, all from one sample in a study of EBV T-cell therapy then PD-1 blockade in nasopharyngeal carcinoma. Libraries were prepared by immunoSEQ multiplex PCR; TCRdb keeps only in-frame clonotypes and omits some of them. The sample includes about 19,000 clones, less than 90% of them seen just once. Antigen specificity for these receptors is unknown. Sequences were derived from CD8+ T cells from blood, sampled at roughly day 33 from a patient whose treatment included autologous EBV-specific T cells and nivolumab. The receptors were sampled from a man in his forties or fifties with nasopharyngeal carcinoma. The CDR3 runs from the conserved cysteine through the conserved F or W. Fields, in order: V gene, J gene, D gene, CDR3 DNA, CDR3 protein. The D gene is left open where the match is weak.

TRBV30,TRBJ1-6,NA,TGTGCCTGGAGTGTATTTCGAAGAGGGGATTCACCCCTCCACTTT,CAWSVFRRGDSPLHF
TRBV7-6,TRBJ2-3,TRBD2,TGTGCCAGCAAAGCGGGGGGGCTTGATACGCAGTATTTT,CASKAGGLDTQYF
TRBV6-5,TRBJ2-5,NA,TGTGCCAGCAGTTACACCGGAGAGGTGCTCGAGACCCAGTACTTC,CASSYTGEVLETQYF
TRBV6-5,TRBJ2-7,TRBD1,TGTGCCAGCAGTTACGTTACAGGGGCCTACGAGCAGTACTTC,CASSYVTGAYEQYF
TRBV4-1,TRBJ2-7,TRBD2,TGCGCCAGCAGCCAACTAGCGGGGGGCTACGAGCAGTACTTC,CASSQLAGGYEQYF
TRBV30,TRBJ2-6,NA,TGTGCCTGGAGCCCCCGACTCTTTGGGGCCAACGTCCTGACTTTC,CAWSPRLFGANVLTF
TRBV7-9,TRBJ1-2,NA,TGTGCCAGCAGCCCCCCGGCAACCGCTAACTATGGCTACACCTTC,CASSPPATANYGYTF
TRBV9,TRBJ1-2,NA,TGTGCCAGCAGCGTAGGTAGGACCCGTAACTATGGCTACACCTTC,CASSVGRTRNYGYTF
TRBV4-3,TRBJ2-7,NA,TGCGCCAGCAGCCAAGAGCCAGCGGCGGTCGACGAGCAGTACTTC,CASSQEPAAVDEQYF
TRBV7-7,TRBJ2-2,TRBD1,TGTGCCAGCAGCTTAACTTGGGACAGGGGGATGAACACCGGGGAGCTGTTTTTT,CASSLTWDRGMNTGELFF
TRBV5-6,TRBJ2-1,TRBD1,TGTGCCAGCAGCTTGGCCCCTGGGACAGGGCGTAATGAGCAGTTCTTC,CASSLAPGTGRNEQFF